The 3 T cell receptor beta chains in this list originate from one sample, sequenced in a study of regulatory T cells in long-lasting Graves disease. Time point defined: persistent/refractory GD, antithyroid drugs over 5 years with positive TRAb. Extracted PBMC RNA gave rise to the TCR library. Researchers made TCR beta libraries by using iRepertoire HTBI primers and running Arm-PCR on CDR3 regions. TCRdb analysed the multiplex PCR reads with MiXCR anew, one entry per CDR3 protein. The repertoire consists of around 400,000 distinct CDR3 sequences, with about a quarter occurring once and the leading ten covering roughly 26%. The material sequenced was peripheral blood mononuclear cells (PBMCs), taken when the disease was refractory, from a patient treated with antithyroid drugs. The receptors stem from a female donor with Graves disease.

The V and J genes are TRBV29-1 and TRBJ1-1, with 8 bases matching TRBD1. Germline assignment: CDR1 SQVTM and CDR2 ANQGSEA. Trimming cost V 6 bases and J 1 base; bases outside gene matches: 7. The CDR3 spans 14 residues. The DNA of the CDR3 is TGCAGCGTGGACAGGGCAGGATCGAACACTGAAGCTTTCTTT. As protein: CSVDRAGSNTEAFF.

This clonotype showed up just a few times. This sequence joins TRBV28 and TRBJ2-4; D is unresolved. V gave up 6 bases and J gave up 1 base, with 16 bases separating them. This CDR3 has 16 residues. Germline V CDR1 and CDR2: MDHEN, SYDVKM. This chain's CDR3 is CASRSFSGGAKNIQYF. Here the CDR3 DNA reads TGTGCCAGCAGATCTTTCTCGGGTGGGGCCAAAAACATTCAGTACTTC. Using reference TRBV28 and TRBJ2-4 for the parts outside the CDR3, the full variable domain is DVKVTQSSRYLVKRTGEKVFLECVQDMDHENMFWYRQDPGLGLRLIYFSYDVKMKEKGDIPEGYSVSREKKERFSLILESASTNQTSMYLCASRSFSGGAKNIQYFGAGTRLSVL.

On this clonotype: A much larger clone is a single base away; this may be a read error. The chain couples TRBV2 to TRBJ1-5; a possible D gene is TRBD1 (5 bases). CDR1 SNHLY and CDR2 FYNNEI come from the germline V gene. The CDR3 spans 17 residues. Deletions cut 6 bases from V and 3 bases from J, with 21 bases between. CDR3: CASRQGAAHGLNQPQHF. The CDR3, as DNA: TGTGCCAGCAGGCAAGGGGCTGCCCATGGCCTCAATCAGCCCCAGCATTTT.